Following are 9 T cell receptor beta chains from one sample sequenced in a study of blood T cell repertoires in COVID-19. Clones were read by immunoSEQ multiplex PCR, and TCRdb kept only the in-frame ones, dropping some. Found here are more than 95,000 clones, approximately 74% of them singletons; the top ten hold over 5.5%. Sequencing was done on a sample of peripheral blood. All receptors derive from a man older than 75 with COVID-19, enrolled during active disease.

The chain links TRBV12-1 to TRBJ2-5; the listed D gene, TRBD2, was not tested against the DNA. TRBV12-1 is an annotated pseudogene. The CDR3 spans 16 residues. CDR3 protein: CASSLGARLAKGTQYF. CDR3 DNA: TGTGCCAGCAGCTTGGGGGCCAGACTAGCGAAGGGGACCCAGTACTTC.

This sequence joins TRBV5-4 and TRBJ2-5, with TRBD2 matching over 12 bases. J was trimmed by 3 bases and V by 3 bases; bases with no gene match: 3. Germline-derived CDR1 and CDR2 are SGHNT and YYREEE (reference sequence). The CDR3 consists of 15 residues. The CDR3: CASSSTSGREETQYF. DNA of the CDR3: TGTGCCAGCAGCTCGACTAGCGGGAGAGAAGAGACCCAGTACTTC.

The chain couples TRBV9 to TRBJ2-5, with a possible D match to TRBD1 (5 bases). Trimming stripped 0 bases from V and 2 bases from J, with 11 bases between. The CDR3 is 15 residues long. The V gene's germline CDR1 is SGDLS and CDR2 YYNGEE. The CDR3: CASSVGGRVQETQYF. In DNA form, the CDR3 reads TGTGCCAGCAGCGTAGGGGGCAGGGTTCAAGAGACCCAGTACTTC.

CDR3 in amino acids: CASSSPPGSGYGLKNSYNEQFF. CDR3 sequence (DNA): TGTGCCAGCAGTTCCCCCCCCGGTAGCGGTTACGGACTGAAGAACTCCTACAATGAGCAGTTCTTC. The chain joins TRBV28 to TRBJ2-1; D is possibly TRBD2 (6 bases). The CDR3 has 22 residues. V lost 4 bases to trimming and J lost 0 bases, with 31 bases between them. The germline CDR1 and CDR2 sequences are MDHEN and SYDVKM.

The chain recombines TRBV4-2 with TRBJ2-2; D is perhaps TRBD2 (5 bases). The V and J ends lost 0 bases and 7 bases respectively, with 9 bases between them. This CDR3 has 14 amino acids. Germline V gene lookup returns CDR1 LGHNA and CDR2 YNFKEQ. The CDR3 bases are TGTGCCAGCAGCCAAGAACCGGGGATCGGGGAGCTGTTTTTT. It specifies CASSQEPGIGELFF.

The CDR3 coding sequence is TGTGCCACCTCCCTCGGGACTACCTCGGGCACAGATACGCAGTATTTT. Translation: CATSLGTTSGTDTQYF. V gene TRBV2 combines with J gene TRBJ2-3, with 7 bases that match TRBD2. After removal of 10 bases from V and 1 base from J, the junction contained 14 bases not matched to a gene. The CDR3 is 16 amino acids. Germline V CDR1 and CDR2: SNHLY, FYNNEI.

The chain uses TRBV5-1 and TRBJ2-7; the match to TRBD1 covers 9 bases. The CDR3 length is 15 residues. J lost 7 bases, V lost 2 bases, and 10 bases had no gene match. Germline V lookup: CDR1 SGHRS, CDR2 YFSETQ. CDR3 loop: CASSFTGGRGDEQYF. In DNA form, the CDR3 reads TGCGCCAGCAGCTTCACAGGGGGCAGAGGGGATGAGCAGTACTTC.

The count of this clone is one. The rearrangement uses TRBV6-5 and TRBJ1-1, with D possibly matching TRBD1 (6 bases). The CDR3 contains 13 residues. Germline lookup yields CDR1 MNHEY and CDR2 SVGAGI. Between the trimmed V and J ends, which lost 6 bases and 3 bases, there was a span of 11 bases. CDR3 sequence: CASSHRVYTEAFF. The CDR3 nucleotides read TGTGCCAGCAGCCACAGGGTCTACACTGAAGCTTTCTTT.

This clone was counted only a few times. The chain has TRBV7-9 and TRBJ1-2; the match to TRBD1 covers 7 bases. This CDR3 spans 15 amino acids. Germline trimming cut 7 bases from V and 6 bases from J; bases unmatched to any gene: 14. Germline V lookup: CDR1 SEHNR, CDR2 FQNEAQ (reference sequence). DNA of the CDR3: TGTGCCAGCAACCGAGGGGGCGGCGGAGGGGATGGCTACACCTTC. It translates to CASNRGGGGGDGYTF.